The clone carrying this T cell receptor (beta chain) was seen just once. The junction and the germline gene differ at one end; a read error may be behind it. This entry belongs to a study of tumor-infiltrating lymphocytes in primary liver carcinoma. The approximately 17-32 mg bulk tissue piece was not sorted before simultaneous RNA and DNA extraction. A constant-region primer served to make TCR beta cDNA from roughly 500 ng total RNA. Slightly modified ARM-PCR served as the procedure for the TCR beta libraries. These libraries came from three rounds of nested multiplex PCR. The first two PCR rounds, roughly 9 cycles each, used TRBV1-TRBV30 forward primers and a C-beta reverse primer. TCRdb analysed the multiplex PCR reads with MiXCR anew, one entry per CDR3 protein. The sample has about 37,000 distinct CDR3 sequences, approximately 71% seen once. The CDR3 sequence is 17 residues long. Germline V gene lookup returns CDR1 SGHDN and CDR2 FVKESK.

Sequencing used tumor-adjacent normal liver tissue. The receptor's source is a man aged 35-49 years with primary liver carcinoma and hepatitis B virus infection. The rearrangement uses TRBV14 and TRBJ2-3; 7 nucleotides match TRBD1. The DNA of the CDR3 is TGTGCCAGAAGCCAAGAACCGGGACAGACCTACACAGATACGCAGTACTTT. Translating gives CARSQEPGQTYTDTQYF.